The sequence of this TCR beta chain was determined in a study of beta chain features in type 1 diabetes. This clone was detected only a few times. Antigen specificity is unknown. The CDR3 is made up of 16 amino acids. With 3 bases clipped from V and 5 bases from J, the junction kept 12 bases outside the gene matches. Germline loops: CDR1 SGDLS, CDR2 YYNGEE. General study findings and limits: VDJ junctions from patients with type 1 diabetes contained fewer insertions and more deletions.

Investigators reverse transcribed all isolated RNA, so they sequenced expressed TCRB transcripts. Measured with immunoSEQ multiplex PCR; TCRdb has only the in-frame clones, and not every one. The table shows 150,000 to 190,000 clones, with over 7.5% occurring only once. Sequencing input: central memory CD4+ T cells from blood. The rearrangement uses TRBV9 and TRBJ2-7, with 9 bases that match TRBD2. The clonotype originates from a man younger than 35 in good health. The CDR3 DNA reads as TGTGCCAGCAGCGCCAGGTCCGGGACTAGCTTCAACGAGCAGTACTTC. Translated, it gives CASSARSGTSFNEQYF.